This T cell receptor (beta chain) stems from a study of OX40 agonist ivuxolimab in advanced cancers. The table came from immunoSEQ multiplex PCR; TCRdb's copy has only in-frame clones and leaves some out. Of about 21,000 clones listed, around nine tenths are singletons. Study-level findings and limits: At 0.1 to 3.0 mg/kg, clonal expansion of CD4+ and CD8+ blood T cells had occurred by week 6. Patients with a partial response at 0.1-3.0 mg/kg had among the lowest clonal expansion. Normalized T-cell clonal expansion was also low in some nonresponders. Fewer expanded clones were found on average in CD4+ than in CD8+ T cells.

In regard to this clone: What it binds is unknown.

The specimen was CD4+ or CD8+ T cells sorted from blood, collected in a trial of the OX40 agonist ivuxolimab. The TCR comes from an adult with an advanced solid tumor such as melanoma, head and neck, liver or kidney cancer.

The CDR3 protein is CASSLAWTQNNEQFF. The CDR3, as DNA: TGTGCCAGCAGCTTAGCATGGACCCAGAACAATGAGCAGTTCTTC. The rearrangement links TRBV7-7 to TRBJ2-1, with unresolved D. The CDR3 spans 15 residues. Germline V gene sequence: CDR1 SSHAT, CDR2 FNYEAQ (reference sequence). V was shortened by 0 bases and J by 5 bases, with 11 bases between the two germline ends.